One sample yielded the 25 T cell receptor beta chains listed below, sequenced in a study of blood T cell repertoires in COVID-19. Sequencing used immunoSEQ multiplex PCR; TCRdb keeps in-frame clones, though not all of them. The data hold some 52,000 clones, with about 88% observed a single time. The material sequenced was peripheral blood. These receptors were obtained from a human donor with active COVID-19. The donor label of this sample is uncertain.

The chain combines TRBV19 with TRBJ1-2, with D possibly being TRBD1 (5 bases). V lost 1 base and J 4 bases, leaving 13 bases between the germline ends. CDR3 length equals 15 residues. CDR1 LNHDA and CDR2 SQIVND come from the germline V gene (reference sequence). Written as DNA, the CDR3 is TGTGCCAGTAGTATAGTGGGGCGATATACCTATGGCTACACCTTC. This translates into CASSIVGRYTYGYTF.

CDR3 sequence reads: CASRDGTSGFTDTQYF. The CDR3 DNA is TGTGCCAGCAGGGACGGCACTAGCGGCTTCACAGATACGCAGTATTTT. This rearrangement joins TRBV5-6 to TRBJ2-3; TRBD2 matches 8 bases. This CDR3 has 16 amino acids. Looked up from germline, CDR1 is SGHDT and CDR2 is YYEEEE. Unmatched junction bases numbered 10, after V lost 5 bases and J lost 2 bases.

This sequence joins TRBV5-5 and TRBJ1-4, with D possibly matching TRBD1 (5 bases). Trimming pared 2 bases from V and 4 bases from J, leaving 9 bases between. The CDR3 is 14 residues long. Germline loops: CDR1 SGHKS, CDR2 YYEKEE (reference sequence). CDR3 in DNA: TGTGCCAGCAGCTTCATGGGGGGTAATGAAAAACTGTTTTTT. It translates to CASSFMGGNEKLFF.

The genes are TRBV5-4 and TRBJ2-7, with 9 bases aligning to TRBD1. V trimming: 2 bases; J trimming: 5 bases; junction bases outside the gene matches: 2. Germline V gives CDR1 SGHNT, CDR2 YYREEE (reference sequence). The CDR3 runs 13 residues. The CDR3 spells CASSLQGADEQYF. DNA of the CDR3: TGTGCCAGCAGCTTACAGGGGGCTGACGAGCAGTACTTC. The whole variable domain, remainder taken from reference TRBV5-4 and TRBJ2-7, is ETGVTQSPTHLIKTRGQQVTLRCSSQSGHNTVSWYQQALGQGPQFIFQYYREEENGRGNFPPRFSGLQFPNYSSELNVNALELDDSALYLCASSLQGADEQYFGPGTRLTVT.

The chain employs TRBV6-2 or TRBV6-3 and TRBJ2-1, with 11 bases matching TRBD2. This CDR3 has 18 amino acids. Germline values: CDR1 MNHEY, CDR2 SVGEGT. The J segment lost 0 bases and the V segment lost 6 bases, leaving 10 bases of the junction unmatched. The CDR3 sequence: CASSARTSGPRSYNEQFF. In DNA, the CDR3 is TGTGCCAGCAGCGCCAGGACTAGCGGGCCCCGCTCCTACAATGAGCAGTTCTTC.

The chain joins TRBV2 to TRBJ2-1; 16 bases are a match to TRBD2. The germline V gene has CDR1 SNHLY and CDR2 FYNNEI. The CDR3 has 15 amino acids. The J segment lost 12 bases and the V segment lost 7 bases, leaving 9 bases of the junction unmatched. CDR3 sequence reads: CASTGTSGGALGQFF. CDR3 nucleotide sequence: TGTGCCAGCACCGGGACTAGCGGGGGGGCTCTGGGGCAGTTCTTC.

The J gene is TRBJ2-5, the V gene TRBV5-4; 7 bases fit TRBD2. Per germline, CDR1 SGHNT and CDR2 YYREEE (reference sequence). V was clipped by 3 bases and J by 5 bases; unmatched bases: 1. The CDR3 is 12 amino acids. This CDR3 reads CASSYGGETQYF. The DNA of the CDR3 is TGTGCCAGCAGCTACGGGGGGGAGACCCAGTACTTC.

This clone rates as medium-sized (0.01 to 0.1%). V is TRBV4-2 and J is TRBJ1-1, with D maybe TRBD1 (5 bases). V was clipped by 2 bases and J by 8 bases, with 9 bases between them. The CDR3 covers 12 residues. Germline loops: CDR1 LGHNA, CDR2 YNFKEQ. CDR3 nucleotides: TGTGCCAGCAGCCAATCAGGGTGGGAAGCTTTCTTT. It is translated as CASSQSGWEAFF.

CDR3 sequence (DNA): TGTGCCAGCACCTCAGGGGGCGGAGGGGCCGGGGAGCTGTTTTTT. Residues: CASTSGGGGAGELFF. The chain has TRBV2 and TRBJ2-2, with 8 bases fitting TRBD1. V lost 7 bases, J lost 6 bases, and 10 bases stayed unmatched. The CDR3 covers 15 residues. Germline V lookup: CDR1 SNHLY, CDR2 FYNNEI.

In nucleotides, the CDR3 is TGTGCCAGCAGTGTTAGCGGGGGGCCCACAGATACGCAGTATTTT. This encodes CASSVSGGPTDTQYF. The V call is TRBV6-4, the J call TRBJ2-3; 10 bases line up with TRBD2. Looked up from germline, CDR1 is MRHNA and CDR2 is SNTAGT. With V trimmed by 4 bases and J by 2 bases, 3 bases remained unmatched. The CDR3 length is 15 residues.

The CDR3 loop is CASRELTGGGRIVAKNIQYF. DNA of the CDR3: TGCGCCAGCAGGGAATTGACAGGGGGCGGGAGAATCGTGGCCAAAAACATTCAGTACTTC. The chain carries TRBV10-1 and TRBJ2-4, with 10 bases lining up with TRBD1. Germline V gene sequence: CDR1 WNHNN, CDR2 SYGVQD (reference sequence). J lost 1 base, V lost 6 bases, and 18 bases had no gene match. This CDR3 contains 20 residues.

This clone showed up just a few times. This chain connects TRBV4-2 to TRBJ2-3; 7 nucleotides align to TRBD2. Germline values: CDR1 LGHNA, CDR2 YNFKEQ. The J segment lost 2 bases and the V segment lost 4 bases, leaving 6 bases of the junction unmatched. The CDR3 has 15 residues. Here the CDR3 reads CASSRSGAVTDTQYF. The CDR3 DNA is TGTGCCAGCAGCCGGAGCGGGGCGGTCACAGATACGCAGTATTTT.

V and J are TRBV5-8 and TRBJ2-7; weak D call: TRBD1 (6 bases). The CDR3 length is 15 residues. CDR1 and CDR2 (germline): SGHTS, YDEGEE. V lost 4 bases and J 5 bases, leaving 19 bases between the germline ends. The CDR3: CASSPLPGTWDEQYF. As DNA, the CDR3 is TGTGCCAGCAGCCCCCTACCCGGGACATGGGACGAGCAGTACTTC.

The chain links TRBV6-5 to TRBJ2-6; no clear D gene. V lost 6 bases to trimming and J lost 2 bases, with 5 bases between them. CDR3 size: 13 residues. Germline CDR1 reads MNHEY; CDR2 reads SVGAGI. The CDR3 loop is CASRLPGANVLTF. As DNA, the CDR3 is TGTGCCAGCAGACTCCCTGGGGCCAACGTCCTGACTTTC.

V is TRBV6-6 and J is TRBJ2-7, with 11 bases that match TRBD2. The CDR3 has 13 residues. The V gene's germline CDR1 is MNHNY and CDR2 SVGAGI (reference sequence). V shed 6 bases, J shed 3 bases, and the junction held 1 base outside the gene matches. CDR3 sequence (DNA): TGTGCCAGCAGGACTAGCGGGAACTACGAGCAGTACTTC. Protein product: CASRTSGNYEQYF.

The chain uses TRBV2 and TRBJ2-2; D perhaps matches TRBD2 (7 bases). The V end lost 6 bases, the J end lost 1 base, and 12 bases lay between the germline ends. This CDR3 has 15 amino acids. Germline V lookup: CDR1 SNHLY, CDR2 FYNNEI. The CDR3: CASRPGGVNTGELFF. CDR3 coding DNA: TGTGCCAGCAGGCCGGGGGGCGTGAACACCGGGGAGCTGTTTTTT.

This CDR3 reads CASTKSGQGVTEAFF. In DNA form, the CDR3 reads TGTGCCAGCACCAAATCCGGACAGGGAGTAACTGAAGCTTTCTTT. V and J are TRBV5-4 and TRBJ1-1, with 8 bases that match TRBD1. V shed 6 bases, J shed 5 bases, and the junction held 12 bases outside the gene matches. Germline CDR1 is SGHNT and CDR2 is YYREEE (reference sequence). The CDR3 consists of 15 residues.

The gene calls are TRBV4-3 and TRBJ2-5, with TRBD2 matching 11 bases. The V gene's germline CDR1 is LGHNA and CDR2 YSLEER. This CDR3 comprises 16 residues. Germline trimming cut 1 base from V and 4 bases from J; bases unmatched to any gene: 5. The CDR3 DNA is TGCGCCAGCAGCCAAGGGATAGCGGGGGGGCGAGAGACCCAGTACTTC. Amino acids: CASSQGIAGGRETQYF.

V gene TRBV7-8 combines with J gene TRBJ2-2; TRBD1 agrees at 7 bases. The CDR3 sequence is 15 residues long. The V and J ends lost 3 bases and 8 bases, in that order; junction bases with no gene match: 9. Germline CDR1 reads SGHVS; CDR2 reads FQNEAQ. In DNA, the CDR3 is TGTGCCAGCAGCTTTAAGGACAGGAGGAATGGGGAGCTGTTTTTT. It encodes CASSFKDRRNGELFF.

V and J are TRBV28 and TRBJ2-3; possible D gene TRBD2, 5 bases. The V gene's germline CDR1 is MDHEN and CDR2 SYDVKM. Deletions cut 3 bases from V and 1 base from J, with 8 bases between. This CDR3 region has 14 residues. The CDR3 spells CASSFYGGTDTQYF. The DNA of the CDR3 is TGTGCCAGCAGTTTTTACGGGGGCACAGATACGCAGTATTTT.

This clone was seen a single time. The V gene is TRBV4-2, the J gene TRBJ2-1; D is unresolved. V was shortened by 0 bases and J by 8 bases, with 5 bases between the two germline ends. From germline, CDR1 is LGHNA and CDR2 YNFKEQ. The CDR3 runs 12 residues. Here the CDR3 DNA reads TGTGCCAGCAGCCAAGAAAGCGATGAGCAGTTCTTC. Its translation: CASSQESDEQFF.

The genes are TRBV28 and TRBJ1-2; 7 positions match TRBD1. CDR1 and CDR2 from the germline V gene are MDHEN and SYDVKM. J gave up 4 bases and V 4 bases, and 6 bases lay outside the gene matches. This CDR3 is 14 amino acids long. DNA of the CDR3: TGTGCCAGCAGTTCAGGGGGTAGTCCCTATGGCTACACCTTC. Its translation: CASSSGGSPYGYTF.

The V gene is TRBV5-8, the J gene TRBJ1-2; D possibly corresponds to TRBD1 (5 bases). This CDR3 spans 14 amino acids. Deletions cut 0 bases from V and 5 bases from J, with 11 bases between. Germline values: CDR1 SGHTS, CDR2 YDEGEE. The chain's CDR3 is CASSLVGVSYGYTF. The CDR3 DNA is TGTGCCAGCAGCTTGGTAGGGGTCAGTTATGGCTACACCTTC. Together with reference TRBV5-8 and TRBJ1-2, the CDR3 gives the full variable domain: EAGVTQSPTHLIKTRGQQATLRCSPISGHTSVYWYQQALGLGLQFLLWYDEGEERNRGNFPPRFSGRQFPNYSSELNVNALELEDSALYLCASSLVGVSYGYTFGSGTRLTVV.

The gene calls are TRBV7-6 and TRBJ2-2, with 13 bases matching TRBD2. The length of the CDR3 is 20 residues. The V segment lost 0 bases and the J segment 0 bases; nucleotides outside the gene matches: 7. Germline V lookup: CDR1 SGHVS, CDR2 FNYEAQ. The CDR3 reads CASSLAPGLAGPSNTGELFF. The CDR3 bases are TGTGCCAGCAGCTTAGCCCCGGGACTAGCGGGGCCGTCGAACACCGGGGAGCTGTTTTTT.

V is TRBV7-2 and J is TRBJ2-7, with D hard to call. Trimming cost V 1 base and J 3 bases, with 13 bases left between them. Per the germline V gene, CDR1 is SGHTA and CDR2 is FQGNSA. The CDR3 totals 15 residues. The CDR3 DNA sequence: TGTGCCAGCAGCTTAGGGGCCGACGTCCTCTACGAGCAGTACTTC. It translates to CASSLGADVLYEQYF.